The 28 T cell receptor beta chains given below trace back to one sample, sequenced in a study of shared clonotypes between healthy human individuals. The data were produced by immunoSEQ multiplex PCR, yet TCRdb's version contains in-frame clones alone and is incomplete. The data hold roughly 500,000 clones, with around 96% observed a single time. Sequences were obtained from naive CD4+ T cells sorted from blood. Subset given: CD45RA+ positively selected. The receptors were gathered from a woman in her thirties in good health.

The gene calls are TRBV13 and TRBJ1-1, with D maybe TRBD1 (6 bases). Germline V gives CDR1 PRHDT, CDR2 FYEKMQ (reference sequence). The CDR3 runs to 14 residues. V was pared by 3 bases and J by 4 bases, with 12 bases between. The CDR3 loop reads CASSLRGATTEAFF. The DNA for the CDR3 is TGTGCCAGCAGCTTGCGGGGGGCGACCACTGAAGCTTTCTTT.

The chain employs TRBV29-1 and TRBJ2-1; 8 positions agree with TRBD1. Per germline, CDR1 SQVTM and CDR2 ANQGSEA. V was clipped by 0 bases and J by 0 bases; unmatched bases: 4. The CDR3 covers 16 residues. The CDR3 spells CSVEDTGGSSYNEQFF. The CDR3 DNA is TGCAGCGTTGAAGATACAGGGGGGAGCTCCTACAATGAGCAGTTCTTC.

The rearrangement joins TRBV10-3 to TRBJ2-7, with 11 bases lining up with TRBD2. CDR3 length equals 14 residues. With V trimmed by 10 bases and J by 3 bases, 8 bases remained unmatched. The germline V gene encodes CDR1 ENHRY and CDR2 SYGVKD. CDR3 in DNA: TGTGCCACCTCCGGGACTAGCGGTTACTACGAGCAGTACTTC. Amino acid sequence: CATSGTSGYYEQYF.

The chain joins TRBV11-2 to TRBJ2-2; 10 nucleotides match TRBD2. Germline lookup yields CDR1 SGHAT and CDR2 FQNNGV. V trimming: 5 bases; J trimming: 6 bases; junction bases outside the gene matches: 6. The CDR3 extends over 15 amino acids. CDR3 loop: CASSRTSGKAGELFF. CDR3 nucleotides: TGTGCCAGCAGCCGCACTAGCGGGAAGGCCGGGGAGCTGTTTTTT.

This chain links TRBV5-6 with TRBJ2-5, with D possibly being TRBD1 (5 bases). This CDR3 has 19 amino acids. Germline-derived CDR1 and CDR2 are SGHDT and YYEEEE. V lost 9 bases and J lost 3, with 33 bases in between. The chain's CDR3 is CAILESTAWNGYAEETQYF. CDR3 nucleotide sequence: TGTGCCATCTTAGAATCGACAGCTTGGAATGGGTACGCCGAAGAGACCCAGTACTTC.

The chain has TRBV6-1 and TRBJ1-5, with 8 positions matching TRBD1. This CDR3 contains 13 residues. In germline, CDR1 is MNHNS, CDR2 SASEGT. V lost 6 bases, J lost 7 bases, and 5 bases stayed unmatched. CDR3 sequence reads: CASSRTGRQPQHF. The CDR3 nucleotides read TGTGCCAGCAGCCGGACAGGGAGGCAGCCCCAGCATTTT.

This chain links TRBV4-1 with TRBJ1-5; D is perhaps TRBD1 (6 bases). The germline V and J ends were trimmed by 0 bases and 4 bases, with 13 bases remaining between them. Germline values: CDR1 MGHRA, CDR2 YSYEKL. The CDR3 sequence is 16 residues long. The CDR3 DNA reads as TGCGCCAGCAGCCAAGATCCTTCAGGGGATAATCAGCCCCAGCATTTT. It yields the protein CASSQDPSGDNQPQHF.

The chain employs TRBV11-2 and TRBJ2-7, with 7 bases lining up with TRBD1. The CDR3 is 15 amino acids. Per the germline V gene, CDR1 is SGHAT and CDR2 is FQNNGV. V was pared by 6 bases and J by 9 bases, with 17 bases of the junction left unmatched. The CDR3 is CASRFSGTVPKGQYF. Here the CDR3 DNA reads TGTGCCAGCAGGTTTTCCGGGACAGTCCCCAAAGGGCAGTACTTC.

The rearrangement uses TRBV18 and TRBJ2-2, with 9 bases identical to TRBD2. Germline V lookup: CDR1 KGHSH, CDR2 LQKENI. This CDR3 region has 15 residues. Losses at the gene ends were 3 bases for V and 4 bases for J; bases not matched to a gene: 3. As DNA, the CDR3 is TGTGCCAGCTCACCCGCGGGAGGGACCACCGGGGAGCTGTTTTTT. Its translation: CASSPAGGTTGELFF.

This sequence joins TRBV12-2 and TRBJ2-6. TRBV12-2 constitutes a pseudogene. This CDR3 has 11 residues. CDR3 sequence (DNA): TGTAGGCCTCCTGGGGCCAACGTCCTGACTTTC. Protein sequence: CRPPGANVLTF.

This chain joins TRBV10-3 and TRBJ2-7; TRBD1 matches 8 bases. The CDR3 consists of 15 residues. Germline trimming cut 2 bases from V and 6 bases from J; bases unmatched to any gene: 9. CDR1 is ENHRY and CDR2 is SYGVKD in the germline V gene. In nucleotides, the CDR3 is TGTGCCATCAGTGAGACGGGGATGGGGACAGGCGAGCAGTACTTC. Encoded protein: CAISETGMGTGEQYF.

This chain connects TRBV30 to TRBJ2-1, with D perhaps matching TRBD1 or TRBD2 (5 bases each). V gave up 1 base and J gave up 9 bases, with 10 bases separating them. Germline lookup yields CDR1 GTSNPN and CDR2 SVGIG (reference sequence). This CDR3 has 12 residues. CDR3 residues: CAWSGGVSEQFF. As DNA, the CDR3 is TGTGCCTGGAGTGGAGGGGTGAGTGAGCAGTTCTTC.

This rearrangement joins TRBV27 to TRBJ1-4; D gene unclear. The germline V gene encodes CDR1 MNHEY and CDR2 SMNVEV (reference sequence). This CDR3 is built from 15 residues. Trimming shortened V by 5 bases and J by 4 bases, and 14 bases separated the two germline ends. The CDR3 region has the DNA TGTGCCAGCAGTGCCGGACGAGCGATTAATGAAAAACTGTTTTTT. It yields the protein CASSAGRAINEKLFF. The whole variable domain, remainder taken from reference TRBV27 and TRBJ1-4, is EAQVTQNPRYLITVTGKKLTVTCSQNMNHEYMSWYRQDPGLGLRQIYYSMNVEVTDKGDVPEGYKVSRKEKRNFPLILESPSPNQTSLYFCASSAGRAINEKLFFGSGTQLSVL.

The V call is TRBV6-6, the J call TRBJ2-3; D is uncertain. Germline loops: CDR1 MNHNY, CDR2 SVGAGI (reference sequence). Trimming took 7 bases from V and 1 from J, leaving 15 bases between them. The CDR3 has 15 residues. For the CDR3, the DNA is TGTGCCAGCACCAGAAGTGGCAGCCGCACAGATACGCAGTATTTT. Amino acids: CASTRSGSRTDTQYF.

J is TRBJ2-7 and V is TRBV28, with TRBD1 matching 9 bases. The CDR3 consists of 16 residues. Trimming removed 4 bases from V and 1 base from J; junction bases left unmatched: 8. Germline V gene sequence: CDR1 MDHEN, CDR2 SYDVKM. The CDR3: CASSSPGQGLSYEQYF. CDR3 nucleotides: TGTGCCAGCAGTTCCCCGGGACAGGGCCTATCCTACGAGCAGTACTTC.

This sequence joins TRBV6-4 and TRBJ2-3; D is unclear. V lost 2 bases, J lost 3 bases, and 9 bases lay in between. CDR3 length: 14 amino acids. The germline V gene encodes CDR1 MRHNA and CDR2 SNTAGT. The CDR3 is CASSDGFATDTQYF. The DNA for the CDR3 is TGTGCCAGCAGTGACGGATTCGCGACAGATACGCAGTATTTT.

The chain recombines TRBV30 with TRBJ1-1; TRBD1 agrees at 7 bases. Germline V gives CDR1 GTSNPN, CDR2 SVGIG (reference sequence). The CDR3 totals 13 residues. V shed 6 bases, J shed 5 bases, and the junction held 9 bases outside the gene matches. CDR3: CACTQGLRTEAFF. CDR3 DNA: TGTGCCTGCACACAGGGGCTGAGAACTGAAGCTTTCTTT.

This clone was seen once. The rearrangement links TRBV15 to TRBJ2-7, with 9 bases lining up with TRBD1. The germline gives CDR1 LNHNV, CDR2 YYDKDF (reference sequence). The V segment lost 3 bases and the J segment 2 bases; nucleotides outside the gene matches: 8. The CDR3 contains 16 residues. The CDR3 region is CATSRTETGGPYEQYF. The CDR3 DNA follows: TGTGCCACCAGCAGGACTGAGACAGGGGGACCCTACGAGCAGTACTTC.

The V call is TRBV11-2, the J call TRBJ1-3; 8 bases agree with TRBD1. The length of the CDR3 is 18 residues. Trimming cost V 1 base and J 4 bases; bases outside gene matches: 12. Germline assignment: CDR1 SGHAT and CDR2 FQNNGV. The CDR3 region has the DNA TGTGCCAGCAGCTTAGGTTCAGGGGGCGCAGCCGCAGGAAACACCATATATTTT. Its protein is CASSLGSGGAAAGNTIYF.

The rearrangement links TRBV28 to TRBJ2-3; 13 bases map to TRBD2. Trimming cost V 3 bases and J 4 bases; bases outside gene matches: 16. Germline values: CDR1 MDHEN, CDR2 SYDVKM. The CDR3 spans 20 residues. DNA of the CDR3: TGTGCCAGCAGTTTCAGGAGAGGGACTAGCGGGAATGTGGGCTCAGATACGCAGTATTTT. It translates to CASSFRRGTSGNVGSDTQYF.

The V gene is TRBV28, the J gene TRBJ1-1, with 10 bases that match TRBD1. This CDR3 has 16 residues. The trim removed 5 bases at V and 4 bases at J, leaving 10 bases unmatched. Per germline, CDR1 MDHEN and CDR2 SYDVKM. The CDR3 sequence is CASSPGQGIRTTEAFF. The CDR3 nucleotides read TGTGCCAGCAGTCCGGGACAGGGGATAAGAACCACTGAAGCTTTCTTT.

This clone appeared a single time. The DNA for the CDR3 is TGTGCCAGCAGCTGGGGACAGGGACCCTATGGCTACACCTTC. Its translation is CASSWGQGPYGYTF. The V and J genes are TRBV14 and TRBJ1-2; TRBD1 matches 9 bases. In germline, CDR1 is SGHDN, CDR2 FVKESK. There are 14 residues in the CDR3. Losses at the gene ends were 5 bases for V and 4 bases for J; bases not matched to a gene: 5.

The rearrangement links TRBV2 to TRBJ2-7, with 8 bases fitting TRBD2. V lost 2 bases and J lost 6; bases outside the gene matches: 12. Germline values: CDR1 SNHLY, CDR2 FYNNEI. The CDR3 is 16 residues long. CDR3 coding DNA: TGTGCCAGCAGTGAAATTGTGGCGGGGGGTGAGGTCGAGCAGTACTTC. This translates into CASSEIVAGGEVEQYF. The whole variable domain, remainder taken from reference TRBV2 and TRBJ2-7, is EPEVTQTPSHQVTQMGQEVILRCVPISNHLYFYWYRQILGQKVEFLVSFYNNEISEKSEIFDDQFSVERPDGSNFTLKIRSTKLEDSAMYFCASSEIVAGGEVEQYFGPGTRLTVT.

The chain is built from TRBV29-1 and TRBJ2-7; no clear D gene. Germline CDR1 SQVTM, CDR2 ANQGSEA. V was trimmed by 3 bases and J by 2 bases, leaving 11 bases between them. This CDR3 spans 13 amino acids. The DNA of the CDR3 is TGCAGCGTTGAGCCGCAGGAACCCTACGAGCAGTACTTC. Translation: CSVEPQEPYEQYF.

This chain uses TRBV7-9 with TRBJ1-1; D possibly corresponds to TRBD1 (6 bases). V was clipped by 1 base and J by 7 bases, with 7 bases between them. Germline lookup yields CDR1 SEHNR and CDR2 FQNEAQ (reference sequence). This CDR3 contains 12 residues. The CDR3 bases are TGTGCCAGCAGCTTAGTGGACAGTGAAGCTTTCTTT. It encodes CASSLVDSEAFF. The full variable domain, in which reference TRBV7-9 and TRBJ1-1 provide the parts outside the CDR3, is DTGVSQNPRHKITKRGQNVTFRCDPISEHNRLYWYRQTLGQGPEFLTYFQNEAQLEKSRLLSDRFSAERPKGSFSTLEIQRTEQGDSAMYLCASSLVDSEAFFGQGTRLTVV.

This CDR3 is CASSYKGLNTEAFF. The DNA for the CDR3 is TGTGCCAGCAGTTACAAGGGGTTGAACACTGAAGCTTTCTTT. The chain employs TRBV6-6 and TRBJ1-1, with D possibly being TRBD1 (5 bases). The CDR3 runs to 14 residues. Germline V gene sequence: CDR1 MNHNY, CDR2 SVGAGI (reference sequence). The ends were cut back, 2 bases at V and 0 bases at J, with 7 bases in the middle.

V is TRBV6-1 and J is TRBJ2-1; D may be TRBD1 or TRBD2 (5 bases each). This CDR3 spans 13 amino acids. Germline-derived CDR1 and CDR2 are MNHNS and SASEGT. The germline V and J ends were trimmed by 4 bases and 8 bases, with 12 bases remaining between them. The CDR3 DNA is TGTGCCAGCAGTGTACCCCGGGGCGATGAGCAGTTCTTC. Amino acid sequence: CASSVPRGDEQFF.

V usage is TRBV6-1 and J usage is TRBJ2-5; TRBD2 aligns across 10 bases. Germline V gene data show CDR1 as MNHNS and CDR2 as SASEGT. The CDR3 extends over 16 amino acids. V gave up 4 bases and J gave up 5 bases; unmatched junction bases: 10. Written as DNA, the CDR3 is TGTGCCAGCAGTGTCGGGGCTAGCGGGAGTGGGGAGACCCAGTACTTC. The encoded protein is CASSVGASGSGETQYF.